This T cell receptor (beta chain) emerged from a study of control samples from healthy donors and cancer patients. Only in-frame clones appear in the TCRdb table, and some are missing; sequencing was by immunoSEQ multiplex PCR. The table has around 130,000 clones, more than 70% seen once; the top ten hold roughly 3.1%. Trimming took off 0 bases at V and 3 bases at J, with 14 bases between the two ends. The CDR3 spans 16 residues. Germline V CDR1 and CDR2: SGHRS, YFSETQ. The V call is TRBV5-1, the J call TRBJ2-3, with D perhaps matching TRBD2 (5 bases). This receptor was identified in a man between 50 and 59 years old in good health. Sequencing input: blood. The CDR3 nucleotides read TGCGCCAGCAGCTTGGCCTTAGCGTTGGATACAGATACGCAGTATTTT. Its translation: CASSLALALDTDTQYF.